This TCR beta chain was recorded in a study of blood T cell repertoires in COVID-19. Study-level information: Sources were T cells, B-cell-depleted T cells, or PBMCs; the material itself was cDNA or gDNA.

The protocol was immunoSEQ multiplex PCR, while the TCRdb copy is restricted to in-frame clones and leaves out a portion. The sample lists 160,000 or so clones, approximately 86% occurring once. Trimming took 7 bases from V and 5 from J, leaving 8 bases between them. This CDR3 contains 11 residues. Germline CDR1 is LNHDA and CDR2 is SQIVND (reference sequence). The source is a man in his sixties who had recovered from COVID-19. The chain couples TRBV19 to TRBJ2-5; D is ambiguous. The sample comprised PBMCs or T cells enriched from blood (not recorded which). CDR3 region: CASTLVETQYF. The DNA for the CDR3 is TGTGCCAGTACCTTAGTTGAGACCCAGTACTTC.